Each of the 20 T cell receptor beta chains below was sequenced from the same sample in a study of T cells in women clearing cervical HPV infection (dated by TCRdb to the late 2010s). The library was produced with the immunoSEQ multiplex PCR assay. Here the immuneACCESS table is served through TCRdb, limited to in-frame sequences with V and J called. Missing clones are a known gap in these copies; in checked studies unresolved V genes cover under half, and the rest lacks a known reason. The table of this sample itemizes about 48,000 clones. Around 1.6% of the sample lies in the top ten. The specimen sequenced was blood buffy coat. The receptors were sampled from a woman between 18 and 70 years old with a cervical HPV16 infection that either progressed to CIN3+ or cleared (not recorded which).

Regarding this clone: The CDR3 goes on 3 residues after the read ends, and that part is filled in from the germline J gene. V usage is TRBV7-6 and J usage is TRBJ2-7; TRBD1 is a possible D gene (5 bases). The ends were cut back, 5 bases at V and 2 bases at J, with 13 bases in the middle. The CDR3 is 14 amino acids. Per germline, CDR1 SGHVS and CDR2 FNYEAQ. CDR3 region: CASSATVGAYEQYF. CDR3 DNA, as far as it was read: TGTGCCAGCAGCGCGACAGTCGGCGCCTACGAG.

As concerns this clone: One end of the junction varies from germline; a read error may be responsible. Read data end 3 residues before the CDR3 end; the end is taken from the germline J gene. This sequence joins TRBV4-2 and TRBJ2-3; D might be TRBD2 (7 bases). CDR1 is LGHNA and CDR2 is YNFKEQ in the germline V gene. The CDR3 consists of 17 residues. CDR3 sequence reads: CASSQGGGAGSTDTQYF. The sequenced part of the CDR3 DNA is TGCGCCAGCAGCCAAGGTGGGGGGGCGGGAAGCACAGATACG.

The CDR3 reads CASSTSQAAGYNEQFF. The CDR3 bases that were read are TGTGCCAGCTCCACGTCTCAGGCTGCAGGCTACAATGAG. This chain connects TRBV18 to TRBJ2-1; D gene uncertain. The read ends 3 residues shy of where the CDR3 ends; the end is completed using the germline J gene. V lost 6 bases, J lost 3 bases, and 18 bases lay in between. The germline V gene has CDR1 KGHSH and CDR2 LQKENI. This CDR3 comprises 16 residues.

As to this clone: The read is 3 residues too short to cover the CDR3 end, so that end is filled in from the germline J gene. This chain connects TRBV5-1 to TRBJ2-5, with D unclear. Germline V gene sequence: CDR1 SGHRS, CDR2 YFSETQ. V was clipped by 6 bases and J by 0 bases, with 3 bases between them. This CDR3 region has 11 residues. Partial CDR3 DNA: TGCGCCAGCAACAACCAAGAGACC. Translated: CASNNQET. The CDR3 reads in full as CASNNQETQYF.

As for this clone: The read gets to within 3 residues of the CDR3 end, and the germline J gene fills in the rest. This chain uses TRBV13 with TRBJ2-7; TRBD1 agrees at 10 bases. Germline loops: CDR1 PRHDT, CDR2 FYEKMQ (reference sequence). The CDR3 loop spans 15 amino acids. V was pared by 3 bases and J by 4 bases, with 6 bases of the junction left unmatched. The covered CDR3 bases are TGTGCCAGCAGCTTGGGGACAGGGGAGCCTTACGAG. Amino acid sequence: CASSLGTGEPYE. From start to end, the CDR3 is CASSLGTGEPYEQYF.

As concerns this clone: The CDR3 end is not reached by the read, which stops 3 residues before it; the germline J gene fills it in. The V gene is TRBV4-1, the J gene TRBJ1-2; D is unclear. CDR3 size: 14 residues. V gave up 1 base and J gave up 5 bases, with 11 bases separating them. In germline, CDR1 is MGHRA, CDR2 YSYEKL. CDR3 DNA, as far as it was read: TGCGCCAGCAGCCAAGTGCAGGCTCTTTATGGC. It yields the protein CASSQVQALYG. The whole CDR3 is CASSQVQALYGYTF.

The CDR3: CASSVTGYRTPQHF. The sequenced CDR3 bases are TGTGCCAGCAGTGTAACAGGGTACCGAACACCC. The V gene is TRBV6-1, the J gene TRBJ1-5; maybe TRBD1 (6 bases). The read falls 3 residues short of the CDR3 end, and the missing part is taken from the germline J gene. The germline V gene encodes CDR1 MNHNS and CDR2 SASEGT. There are 14 residues in the CDR3.

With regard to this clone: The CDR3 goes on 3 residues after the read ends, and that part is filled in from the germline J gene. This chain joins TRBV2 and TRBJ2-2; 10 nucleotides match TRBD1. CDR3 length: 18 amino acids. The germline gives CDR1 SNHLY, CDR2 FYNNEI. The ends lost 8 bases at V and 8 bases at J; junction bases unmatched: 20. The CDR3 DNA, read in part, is TGTGCCAGCTCGGTGACAGGGGGCTTACAAGCTGGCCGGGGGGAG. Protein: CASSVTGGLQAGRGE. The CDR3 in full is CASSVTGGLQAGRGELFF.

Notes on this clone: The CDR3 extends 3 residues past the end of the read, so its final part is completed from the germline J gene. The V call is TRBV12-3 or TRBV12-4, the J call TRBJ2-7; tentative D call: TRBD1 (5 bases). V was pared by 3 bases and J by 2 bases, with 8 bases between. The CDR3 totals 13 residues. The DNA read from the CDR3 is TGTGCCAGCAGTTTTAACAGGCCCTACGAG. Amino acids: CASSFNRPYE. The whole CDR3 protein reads CASSFNRPYEQYF.

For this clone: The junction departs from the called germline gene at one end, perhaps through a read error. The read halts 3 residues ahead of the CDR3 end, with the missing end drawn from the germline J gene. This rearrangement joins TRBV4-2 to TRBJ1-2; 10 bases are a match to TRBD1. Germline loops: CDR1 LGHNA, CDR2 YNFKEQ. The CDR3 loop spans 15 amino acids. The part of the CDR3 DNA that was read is TGCGCCAGCAGCCAAGATAGGACAGGGGGGTTAGGC. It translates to CASSQDRTGGLG. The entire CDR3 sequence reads CASSQDRTGGLGYTF.

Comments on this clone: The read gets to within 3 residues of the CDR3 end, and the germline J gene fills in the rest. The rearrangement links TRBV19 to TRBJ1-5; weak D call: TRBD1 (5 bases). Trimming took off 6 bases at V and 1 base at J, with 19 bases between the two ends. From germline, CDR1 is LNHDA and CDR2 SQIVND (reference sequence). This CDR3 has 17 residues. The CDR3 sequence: CASSVLQGIGSNQPQHF. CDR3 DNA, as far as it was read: TGTGCCAGTAGCGTTCTCCAGGGTATAGGCAGCAATCAGCCC.

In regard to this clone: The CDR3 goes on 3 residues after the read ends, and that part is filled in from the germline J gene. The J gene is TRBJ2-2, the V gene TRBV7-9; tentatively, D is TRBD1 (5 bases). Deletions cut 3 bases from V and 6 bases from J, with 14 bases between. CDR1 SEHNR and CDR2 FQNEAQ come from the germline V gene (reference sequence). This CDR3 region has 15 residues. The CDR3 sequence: CASSFGRESPGELFF. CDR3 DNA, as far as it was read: TGTGCCAGCAGCTTTGGCAGGGAAAGTCCCGGGGAG.

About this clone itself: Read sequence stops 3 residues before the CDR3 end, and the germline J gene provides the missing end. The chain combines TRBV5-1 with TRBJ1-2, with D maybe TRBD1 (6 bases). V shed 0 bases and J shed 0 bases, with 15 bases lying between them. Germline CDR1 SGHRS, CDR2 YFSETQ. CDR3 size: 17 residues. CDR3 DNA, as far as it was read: TGCGCCAGCAGCTTGGCGGCGGGGGCCTTAGCTAACTATGGC. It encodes CASSLAAGALANYG. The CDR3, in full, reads CASSLAAGALANYGYTF.

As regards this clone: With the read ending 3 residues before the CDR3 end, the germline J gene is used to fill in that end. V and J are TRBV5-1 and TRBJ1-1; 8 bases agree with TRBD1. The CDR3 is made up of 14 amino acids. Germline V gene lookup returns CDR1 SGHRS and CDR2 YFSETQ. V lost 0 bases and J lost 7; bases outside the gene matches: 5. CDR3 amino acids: CASSLAHGQGEAFF. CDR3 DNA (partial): TGCGCCAGCAGCTTGGCCCACGGACAGGGTGAA.

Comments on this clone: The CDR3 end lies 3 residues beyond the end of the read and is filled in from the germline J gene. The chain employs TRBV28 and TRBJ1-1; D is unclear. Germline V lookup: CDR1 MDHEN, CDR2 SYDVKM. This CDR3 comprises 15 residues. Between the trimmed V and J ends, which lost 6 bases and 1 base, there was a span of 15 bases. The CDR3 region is CASSPVPLGNTEAFF. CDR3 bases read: TGTGCCAGCAGCCCCGTACCACTAGGGAACACTGAA.

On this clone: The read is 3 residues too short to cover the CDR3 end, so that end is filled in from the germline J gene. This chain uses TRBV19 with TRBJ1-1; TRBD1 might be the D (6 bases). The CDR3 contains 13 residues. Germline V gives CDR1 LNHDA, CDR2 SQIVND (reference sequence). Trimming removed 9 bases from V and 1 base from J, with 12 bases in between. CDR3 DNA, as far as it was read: TGTGCCAGCATCACAGGGAGGAACACTGAA. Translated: CASITGRNTE. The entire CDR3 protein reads CASITGRNTEAFF.

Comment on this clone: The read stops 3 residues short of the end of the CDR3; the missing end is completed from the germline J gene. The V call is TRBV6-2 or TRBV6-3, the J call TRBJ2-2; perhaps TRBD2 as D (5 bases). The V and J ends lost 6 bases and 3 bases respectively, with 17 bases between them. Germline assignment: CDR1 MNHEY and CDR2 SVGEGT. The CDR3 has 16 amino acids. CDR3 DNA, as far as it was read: TGTGCCAGCAGCCCCCCGAGAGGGTTGGACACCGGGGAG. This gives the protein CASSPPRGLDTGE. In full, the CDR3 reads CASSPPRGLDTGELFF.

CDR3 bases read: TGCAGTGCTACAGGACAGGGATATGGC. Translation: CSATGQGYG. The full CDR3 sequence reads CSATGQGYGYTF. The chain links TRBV20-1 to TRBJ1-2; 8 bases are a match to TRBD1. The read is 3 residues too short to cover the CDR3 end, so that end is filled in from the germline J gene. The CDR3 runs to 12 residues. Trimming cost V 4 bases and J 5 bases; bases outside gene matches: 3. Per germline, CDR1 DFQATT and CDR2 SNEGSKA (reference sequence).

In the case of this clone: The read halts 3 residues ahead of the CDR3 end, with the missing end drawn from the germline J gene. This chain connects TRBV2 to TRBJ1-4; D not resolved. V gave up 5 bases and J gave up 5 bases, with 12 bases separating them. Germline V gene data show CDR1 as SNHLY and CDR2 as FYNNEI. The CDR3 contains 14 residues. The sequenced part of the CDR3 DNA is TGTGCCAGCAGTCCGGGGTCGGGGAATGAAAAA. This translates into CASSPGSGNEK. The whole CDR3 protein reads CASSPGSGNEKLFF.

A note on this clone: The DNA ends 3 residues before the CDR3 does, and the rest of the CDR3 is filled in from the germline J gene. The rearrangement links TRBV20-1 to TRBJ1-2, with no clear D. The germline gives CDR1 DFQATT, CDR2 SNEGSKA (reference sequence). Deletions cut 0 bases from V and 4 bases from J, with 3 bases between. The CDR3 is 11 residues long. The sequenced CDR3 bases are TGCAGTGCTAGAGATATCTATGGC. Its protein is CSARDIYG. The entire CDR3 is CSARDIYGYTF.